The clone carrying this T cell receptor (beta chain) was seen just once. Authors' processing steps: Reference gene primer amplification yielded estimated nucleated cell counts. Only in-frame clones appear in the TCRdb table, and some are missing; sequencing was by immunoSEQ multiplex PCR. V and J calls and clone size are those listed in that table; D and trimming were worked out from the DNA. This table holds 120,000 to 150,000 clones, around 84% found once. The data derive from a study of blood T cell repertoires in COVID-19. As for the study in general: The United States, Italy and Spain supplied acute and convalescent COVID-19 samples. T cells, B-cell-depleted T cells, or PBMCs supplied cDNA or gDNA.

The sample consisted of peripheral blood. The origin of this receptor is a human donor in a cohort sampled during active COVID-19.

This CDR3 is CAWSWPDFMNTEAFF. The CDR3 nucleotides read TGTGCCTGGAGTTGGCCAGACTTCATGAACACTGAAGCTTTCTTT. The chain links TRBV30 to TRBJ1-1; D remains unclear. The V and J ends lost 2 bases and 0 bases respectively, with 13 bases between them. The CDR3 extends over 15 amino acids. Germline loops: CDR1 GTSNPN, CDR2 SVGIG (reference sequence).